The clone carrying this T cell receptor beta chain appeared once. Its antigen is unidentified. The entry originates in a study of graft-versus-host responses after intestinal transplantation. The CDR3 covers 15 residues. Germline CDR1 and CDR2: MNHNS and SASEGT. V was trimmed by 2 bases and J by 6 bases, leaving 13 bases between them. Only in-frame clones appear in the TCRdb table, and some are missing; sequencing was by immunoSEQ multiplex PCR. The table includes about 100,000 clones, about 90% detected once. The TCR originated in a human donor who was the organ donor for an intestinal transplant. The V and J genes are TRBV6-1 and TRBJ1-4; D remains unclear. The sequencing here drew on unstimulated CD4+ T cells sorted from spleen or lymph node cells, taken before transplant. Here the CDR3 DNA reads TGTGCCAGCAGTGAACCGACGCCTACATATGAAAAACTGTTTTTT. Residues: CASSEPTPTYEKLFF.